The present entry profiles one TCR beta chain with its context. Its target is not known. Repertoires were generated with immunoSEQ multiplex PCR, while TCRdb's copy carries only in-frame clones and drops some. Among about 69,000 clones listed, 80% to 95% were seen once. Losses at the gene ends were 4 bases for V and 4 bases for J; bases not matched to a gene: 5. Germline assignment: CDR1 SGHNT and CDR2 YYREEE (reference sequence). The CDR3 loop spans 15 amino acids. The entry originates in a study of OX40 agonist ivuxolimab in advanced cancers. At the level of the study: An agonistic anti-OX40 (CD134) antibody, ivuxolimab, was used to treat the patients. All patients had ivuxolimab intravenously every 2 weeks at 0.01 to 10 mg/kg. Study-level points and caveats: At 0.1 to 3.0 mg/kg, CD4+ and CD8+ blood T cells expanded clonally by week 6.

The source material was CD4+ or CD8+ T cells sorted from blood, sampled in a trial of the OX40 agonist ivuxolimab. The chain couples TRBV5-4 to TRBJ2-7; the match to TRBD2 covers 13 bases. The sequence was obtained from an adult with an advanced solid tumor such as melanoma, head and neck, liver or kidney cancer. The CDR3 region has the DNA TGTGCCAGCAGCCAGACTAGCGGGAGGCCATACGAGCAGTACTTC. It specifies CASSQTSGRPYEQYF.